This TCR beta chain was retrieved from a study of vaccination and CD4 T cells after COVID-19. Study summary: Each control was exposed to a CEFX pool, an HIV-1 Nef pool, or no peptide at all. General observations from the study: Convalescent patients had a median approximately 86% of post-vaccine SARS-CoV-2-reactive clones that were detected only after vaccination, not before it. Median counts of SARS-CoV-2-reactive clonotypes increased from roughly 19 to 38; this difference was not significant.

This clonotype was counted a single time. The antigen is undetermined. Sequencing of the DNA from cultured CD4+ T cells was carried out with the Oncomine TCR Beta short-read assay. A single record per CDR3 protein comes from TCRdb applying MiXCR to the PCR reads. The repertoire holds about 10,000 distinct CDR3 sequences, with about two thirds as singletons. Treatment here: approximately 10-day PBMC culture with coronavirus spike peptide pools or control peptides (ViraFEST assay). Expansion of antigen-specific T cells with peptide pools by ViraFEST preceded sequencing of TCRs. This specimen consisted of CD4+ T cells from blood, cultured in vitro, obtained before SARS-CoV-2 vaccination. This TCR was recovered from a human donor who had recovered from COVID-19.

The CDR3 DNA sequence: TGTGCCAGCAGCCCGGGACTAGCAGTCTCCTACAATGAGCAGTTCTTC. Amino acids: CASSPGLAVSYNEQFF. The gene calls are TRBV7-3 and TRBJ2-1, with 9 bases matching TRBD2. V shed 5 bases and J 0 bases; nucleotides not matched to a gene: 5. Germline V gene lookup returns CDR1 SGHTA and CDR2 FQGTGA. The length of the CDR3 is 16 residues.